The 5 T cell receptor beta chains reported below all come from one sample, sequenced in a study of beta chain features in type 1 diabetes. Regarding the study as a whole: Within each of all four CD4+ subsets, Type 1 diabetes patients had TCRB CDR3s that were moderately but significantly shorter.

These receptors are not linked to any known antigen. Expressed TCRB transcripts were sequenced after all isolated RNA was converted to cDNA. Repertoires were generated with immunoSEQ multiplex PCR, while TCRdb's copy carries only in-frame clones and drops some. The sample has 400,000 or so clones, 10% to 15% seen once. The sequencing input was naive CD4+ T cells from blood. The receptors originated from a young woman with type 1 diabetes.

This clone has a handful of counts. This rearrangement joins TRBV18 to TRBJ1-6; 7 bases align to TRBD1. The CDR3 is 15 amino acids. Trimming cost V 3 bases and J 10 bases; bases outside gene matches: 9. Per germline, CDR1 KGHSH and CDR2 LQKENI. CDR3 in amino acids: CASSPETGVHSPLHF. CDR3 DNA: TGTGCCAGCTCACCCGAAACAGGGGTTCACTCACCCCTCCACTTT.

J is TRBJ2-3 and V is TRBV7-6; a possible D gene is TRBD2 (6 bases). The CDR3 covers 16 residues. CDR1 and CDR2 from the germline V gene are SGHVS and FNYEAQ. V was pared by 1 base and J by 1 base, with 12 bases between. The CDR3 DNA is TGTGCCAGCAGCTTAGAGGGCGGGAAAGGCACAGATACGCAGTATTTT. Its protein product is CASSLEGGKGTDTQYF.

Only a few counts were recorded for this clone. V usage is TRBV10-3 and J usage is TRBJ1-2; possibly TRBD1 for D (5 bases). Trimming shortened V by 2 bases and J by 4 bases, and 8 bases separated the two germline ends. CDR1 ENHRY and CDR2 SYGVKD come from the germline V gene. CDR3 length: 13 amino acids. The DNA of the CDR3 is TGTGCCATCAGTGAGGGGGGAGGCTATGGCTACACCTTC. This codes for CAISEGGGYGYTF.

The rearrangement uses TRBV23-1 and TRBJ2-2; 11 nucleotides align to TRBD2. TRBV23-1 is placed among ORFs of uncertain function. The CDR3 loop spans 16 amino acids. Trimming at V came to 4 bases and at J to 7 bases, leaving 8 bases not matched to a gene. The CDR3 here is CASSLAGGPKNGELFF. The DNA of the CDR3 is TGCGCCAGCAGTCTAGCGGGGGGGCCTAAGAACGGGGAGCTGTTTTTT.

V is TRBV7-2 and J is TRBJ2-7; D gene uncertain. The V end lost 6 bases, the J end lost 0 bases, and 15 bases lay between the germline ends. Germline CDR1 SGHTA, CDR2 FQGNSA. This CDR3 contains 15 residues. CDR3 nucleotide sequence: TGTGCCAGCAGTCCCATGATCGGTAGCTCCTACGAGCAGTACTTC. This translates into CASSPMIGSSYEQYF.